The source of this T cell receptor beta chain is a study of OX40 agonist ivuxolimab in advanced cancers. Germline lookup yields CDR1 SNHLY and CDR2 FYNNEI. V lost 6 bases and J lost 0, with 12 bases in between. This CDR3 contains 15 residues. The table came from immunoSEQ multiplex PCR; TCRdb's copy has only in-frame clones and leaves some out. The table has about 87,000 clones, approximately 87% seen once. The TCR originated in an adult with an advanced solid tumor such as melanoma, head and neck, liver or kidney cancer. The sequences come from CD4+ or CD8+ T cells sorted from blood, collected in a trial of the OX40 agonist ivuxolimab. V usage is TRBV2 and J usage is TRBJ1-5; D unresolved. CDR3 in DNA: TGTGCCAGCAGCCCAACGGGCGGTAGCAATCAGCCCCAGCATTTT. Residues: CASSPTGGSNQPQHF.